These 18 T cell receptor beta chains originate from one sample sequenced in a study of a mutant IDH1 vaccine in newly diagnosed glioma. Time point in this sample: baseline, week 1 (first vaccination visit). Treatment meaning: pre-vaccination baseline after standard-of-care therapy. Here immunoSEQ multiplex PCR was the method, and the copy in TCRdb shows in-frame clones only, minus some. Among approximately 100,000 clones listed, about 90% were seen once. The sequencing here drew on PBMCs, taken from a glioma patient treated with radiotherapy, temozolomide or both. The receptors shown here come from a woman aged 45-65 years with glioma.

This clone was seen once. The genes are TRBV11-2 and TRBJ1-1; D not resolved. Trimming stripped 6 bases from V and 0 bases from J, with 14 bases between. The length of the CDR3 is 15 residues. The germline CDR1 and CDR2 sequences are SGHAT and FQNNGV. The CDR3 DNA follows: TGTGCCAGCAGGAGGGCTCAGACCATGAACACTGAAGCTTTCTTT. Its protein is CASRRAQTMNTEAFF.

The CDR3 nucleotides are TGTGCCAGCAGCCAAGCTCAGGGGGACCCTCTGCACAATGAGCAGTTCTTC. Translating gives CASSQAQGDPLHNEQFF. This chain links TRBV4-2 with TRBJ2-1; 7 bases fit TRBD1. Per the germline V gene, CDR1 is LGHNA and CDR2 is YNFKEQ. The V gene end was trimmed by 1 base and the J gene end by 5 bases; junction bases not matched to a gene: 11. The CDR3 has 17 residues.

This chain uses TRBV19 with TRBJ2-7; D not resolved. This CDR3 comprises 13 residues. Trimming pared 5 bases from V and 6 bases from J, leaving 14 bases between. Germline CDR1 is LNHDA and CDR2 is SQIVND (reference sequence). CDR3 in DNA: TGTGCCAGTAGTGTTTCCGGCCCCGGCGAGCAGTACTTC. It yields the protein CASSVSGPGEQYF. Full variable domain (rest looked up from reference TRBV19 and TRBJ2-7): DGGITQSPKYLFRKEGQNVTLSCEQNLNHDAMYWYRQDPGQGLRLIYYSQIVNDFQKGDIAEGYSVSREKKESFPLTVTSAQKNPTAFYLCASSVSGPGEQYFGPGTRLTVT.

DNA for the CDR3: TGTGCCAGCAGCGCCCTATCCGCAGGGGAGGTTCAAGCTTTCTTT. Encoded protein: CASSALSAGEVQAFF. This chain uses TRBV9 with TRBJ1-1; weak D call: TRBD1 (6 bases). CDR3 size: 15 residues. Germline CDR1 reads SGDLS; CDR2 reads YYNGEE. Trimming pared 3 bases from V and 9 bases from J, leaving 21 bases between.

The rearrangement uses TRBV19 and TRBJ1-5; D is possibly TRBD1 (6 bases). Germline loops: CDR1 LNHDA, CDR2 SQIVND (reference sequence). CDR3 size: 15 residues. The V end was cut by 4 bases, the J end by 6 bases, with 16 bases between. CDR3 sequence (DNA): TGTGCCAGTAGTAAGGGGGTAGGAGGGTTTCAGCCCCAGCATTTT. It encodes CASSKGVGGFQPQHF.

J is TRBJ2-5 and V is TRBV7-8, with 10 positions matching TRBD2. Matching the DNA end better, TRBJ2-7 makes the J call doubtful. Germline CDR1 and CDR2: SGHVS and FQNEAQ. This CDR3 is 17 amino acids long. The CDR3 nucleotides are TGTGCCAGCACCAAGACCCGGTCCCTAGCGGGAGTCTACGAGCAGTACTTC. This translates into CASTKTRSLAGVYEQYF.

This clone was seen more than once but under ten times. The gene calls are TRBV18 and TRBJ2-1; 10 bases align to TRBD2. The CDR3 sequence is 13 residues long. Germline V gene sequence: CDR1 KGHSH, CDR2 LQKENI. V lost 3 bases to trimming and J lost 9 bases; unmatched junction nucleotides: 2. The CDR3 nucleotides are TGTGCCAGCTCACCTCTAGCGGGAGTTGAGCAGTTCTTC. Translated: CASSPLAGVEQFF.

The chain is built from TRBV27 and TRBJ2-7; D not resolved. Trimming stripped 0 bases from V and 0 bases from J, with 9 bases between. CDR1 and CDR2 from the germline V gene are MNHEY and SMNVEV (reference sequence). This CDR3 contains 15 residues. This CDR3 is CASSLSAKSSYEQYF. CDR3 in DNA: TGTGCCAGCAGTTTATCGGCGAAGAGCTCCTACGAGCAGTACTTC.

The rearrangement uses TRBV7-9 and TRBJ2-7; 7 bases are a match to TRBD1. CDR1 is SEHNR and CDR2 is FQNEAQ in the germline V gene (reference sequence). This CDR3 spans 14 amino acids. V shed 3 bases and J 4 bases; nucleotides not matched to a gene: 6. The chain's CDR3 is CASSLRDRQYEQYF. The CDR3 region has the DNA TGTGCCAGCAGCTTGAGGGACAGACAATACGAGCAGTACTTC. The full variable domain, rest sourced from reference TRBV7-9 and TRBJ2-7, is DTGVSQNPRHKITKRGQNVTFRCDPISEHNRLYWYRQTLGQGPEFLTYFQNEAQLEKSRLLSDRFSAERPKGSFSTLEIQRTEQGDSAMYLCASSLRDRQYEQYFGPGTRLTVT.

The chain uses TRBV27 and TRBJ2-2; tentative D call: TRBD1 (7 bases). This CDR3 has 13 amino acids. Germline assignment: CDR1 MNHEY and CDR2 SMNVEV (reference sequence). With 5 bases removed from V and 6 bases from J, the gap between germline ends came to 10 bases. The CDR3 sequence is CASSGRGAGELFF. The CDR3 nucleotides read TGTGCCAGCAGTGGCAGGGGGGCCGGGGAGCTGTTTTTT.

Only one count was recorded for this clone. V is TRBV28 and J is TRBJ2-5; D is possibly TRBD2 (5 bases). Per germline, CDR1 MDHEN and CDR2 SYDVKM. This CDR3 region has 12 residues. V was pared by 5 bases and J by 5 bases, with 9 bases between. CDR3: CASSPWRETQYF. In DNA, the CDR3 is TGTGCCAGCAGTCCCTGGAGGGAGACCCAGTACTTC.

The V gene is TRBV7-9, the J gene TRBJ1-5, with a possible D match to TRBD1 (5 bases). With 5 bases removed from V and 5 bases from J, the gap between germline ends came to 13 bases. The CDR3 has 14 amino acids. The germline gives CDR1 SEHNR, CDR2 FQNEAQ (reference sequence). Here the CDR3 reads CASSNQGMDQPQHF. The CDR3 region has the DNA TGTGCCAGCAGCAATCAGGGTATGGATCAGCCCCAGCATTTT.

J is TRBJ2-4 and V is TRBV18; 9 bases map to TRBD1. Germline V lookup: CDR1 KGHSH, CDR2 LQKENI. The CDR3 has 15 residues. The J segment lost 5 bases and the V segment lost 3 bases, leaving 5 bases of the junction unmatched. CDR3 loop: CASSPRDREENIQYF. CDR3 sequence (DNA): TGTGCCAGCTCACCCCGGGACAGGGAGGAAAACATTCAGTACTTC.

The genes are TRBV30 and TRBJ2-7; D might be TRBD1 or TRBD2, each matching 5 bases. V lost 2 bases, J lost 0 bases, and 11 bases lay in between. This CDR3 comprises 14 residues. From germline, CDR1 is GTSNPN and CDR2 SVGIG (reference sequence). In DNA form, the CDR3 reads TGTGCCTGGAGTCTCCCTGGGGGCTCCTACGAGCAGTACTTC. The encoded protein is CAWSLPGGSYEQYF.

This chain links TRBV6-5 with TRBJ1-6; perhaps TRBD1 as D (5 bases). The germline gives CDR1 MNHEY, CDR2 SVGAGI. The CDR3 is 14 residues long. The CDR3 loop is CASLGPAGDSPLHF. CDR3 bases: TGTGCTAGTTTAGGACCCGCGGGGGATTCACCCCTCCACTTT.

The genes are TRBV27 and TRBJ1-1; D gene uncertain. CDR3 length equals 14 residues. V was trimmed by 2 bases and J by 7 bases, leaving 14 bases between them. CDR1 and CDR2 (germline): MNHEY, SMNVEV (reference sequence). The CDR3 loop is CASSLRAGFVEAFF. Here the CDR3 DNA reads TGTGCCAGCAGTTTAAGGGCAGGCTTCGTTGAAGCTTTCTTT.

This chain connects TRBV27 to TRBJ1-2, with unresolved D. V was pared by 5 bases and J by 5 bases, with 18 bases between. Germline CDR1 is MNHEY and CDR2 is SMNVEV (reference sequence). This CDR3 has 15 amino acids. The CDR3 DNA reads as TGTGCCAGCAGTCCCCCCGGGGATGGTCGGTATGGCTACACCTTC. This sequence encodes CASSPPGDGRYGYTF.

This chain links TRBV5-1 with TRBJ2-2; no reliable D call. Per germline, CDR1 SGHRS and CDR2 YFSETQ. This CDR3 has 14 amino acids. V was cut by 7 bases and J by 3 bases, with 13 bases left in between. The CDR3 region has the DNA TGCGCCAGCGGGGTTATTGGCCACACCGGGGAGCTGTTTTTT. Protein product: CASGVIGHTGELFF. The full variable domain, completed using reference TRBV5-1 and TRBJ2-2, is KAGVTQTPRYLIKTRGQQVTLSCSPISGHRSVSWYQQTPGQGLQFLFEYFSETQRNKGNFPGRFSGRQFSNSRSEMNVSTLELGDSALYLCASGVIGHTGELFFGEGSRLTVL.